One and the same sample provided the 30 T cell receptor beta chains below, sequenced in a study of tumor-infiltrating lymphocytes in localized non-small cell lung cancer. Clones were sequenced by immunoSEQ multiplex PCR, and TCRdb holds only the in-frame ones, with some missing. The sample records about 7,100 clones, 60% to 80% being singletons. The sequencing input was uninvolved lung tissue not adjacent to the tumor. Source of these receptors: a human donor with non-small cell lung cancer.

The chain couples TRBV6-1 to TRBJ2-3, with a tentative D call TRBD1 (6 bases). Germline CDR1 reads MNHNS; CDR2 reads SASEGT. This CDR3 is 15 amino acids long. Deletions cut 10 bases from V and 0 bases from J, with 17 bases between. CDR3 region: CATSTGPSSTDTQYF. CDR3 in DNA: TGTGCCACCTCGACAGGACCGTCTAGCACAGATACGCAGTATTTT.

The chain combines TRBV29-1 with TRBJ2-7, with a tentative D call TRBD2 (5 bases). Germline lookup yields CDR1 SQVTM and CDR2 ANQGSEA. Trimming removed 4 bases from V and 1 base from J, with 5 bases in between. This CDR3 is 11 amino acids long. CDR3 DNA: TGCAGCGTTGGAGGGTCCTACGAGCAGTACTTC. Its protein product is CSVGGSYEQYF.

V gene TRBV7-9 combines with J gene TRBJ1-2; TRBD1 is a possible D gene (6 bases). V dropped 2 bases and J dropped 6 bases, with 16 bases sitting between them. CDR3 length equals 15 residues. Germline loops: CDR1 SEHNR, CDR2 FQNEAQ (reference sequence). The CDR3 DNA is TGTGCCAGCAGCTTACCCAACAGGGCCCGCGATGGCTACACCTTC. The encoded protein is CASSLPNRARDGYTF.

This clone was detected only a few times. The V gene is TRBV28, the J gene TRBJ1-2, with D unresolved. Germline assignment: CDR1 MDHEN and CDR2 SYDVKM. The CDR3 covers 11 residues. Trimming removed 8 bases at V and 7 bases at J, with 11 bases between. CDR3 coding DNA: TGTGCCAGCGGGTCGGAGGGTGGCTACACCTTC. Its translation is CASGSEGGYTF.

This clone was observed a few times. The V and J genes are TRBV2 and TRBJ1-2; 7 positions match TRBD1. J was trimmed by 2 bases and V by 6 bases; bases with no gene match: 3. Germline-derived CDR1 and CDR2 are SNHLY and FYNNEI. The CDR3 is 13 amino acids. The CDR3, as DNA: TGTGCCAGCAGACAGGGACAGAACTATGGCTACACCTTC. This sequence encodes CASRQGQNYGYTF.

Here the CDR3 DNA reads TGTGCCAGCAGCTTAGGGGGCACCTATGGCTACACCTTC. It yields the protein CASSLGGTYGYTF. The gene calls are TRBV7-2 and TRBJ1-2, with a tentative D call TRBD1 (5 bases). Germline V gene lookup returns CDR1 SGHTA and CDR2 FQGNSA. The CDR3 is made up of 13 amino acids. V lost 1 base and J 4 bases, leaving 7 bases between the germline ends.

The chain links TRBV5-1 to TRBJ2-3, with 10 nucleotides matching TRBD2. CDR3 size: 16 residues. Germline lookup yields CDR1 SGHRS and CDR2 YFSETQ. V dropped 2 bases and J dropped 1; count of bases not matched to a gene: 4. This CDR3 is CASSFERGGGTDTQYF. In nucleotides, the CDR3 is TGCGCCAGCAGCTTCGAGCGGGGGGGCGGCACAGATACGCAGTATTTT.

The V and J genes are TRBV6-1 and TRBJ1-2, with D possibly being TRBD1 (6 bases). The germline V and J ends were trimmed by 7 bases and 3 bases, with 18 bases remaining between them. Germline V gene lookup returns CDR1 MNHNS and CDR2 SASEGT. This CDR3 comprises 15 residues. The CDR3 loop reads CASTQTPDRHYGYTF. In DNA, the CDR3 is TGTGCCAGCACCCAAACCCCGGACAGACACTATGGCTACACCTTC.

The chain links TRBV10-3 to TRBJ2-1; TRBD1 is a possible D gene (6 bases). This CDR3 spans 15 amino acids. V lost 6 bases to trimming and J lost 4 bases, with 16 bases between them. Germline V gives CDR1 ENHRY, CDR2 SYGVKD. CDR3 coding DNA: TGTGCCATCAGGCCTCAGGACAGCAGATACAATGAGCAGTTCTTC. Amino acid sequence: CAIRPQDSRYNEQFF.

V usage is TRBV7-2 and J usage is TRBJ2-3; D gene unclear. V dropped 4 bases and J dropped 8 bases, with 13 bases sitting between them. In germline, CDR1 is SGHTA, CDR2 FQGNSA. The CDR3 spans 13 residues. The DNA of the CDR3 is TGTGCCAGCAGCTCCGGACCCGCAGGTACGCAGTATTTT. Its protein product is CASSSGPAGTQYF.

A word on this clone: Germline and junction disagree at one end, which may indicate a read error. The chain joins TRBV6-1 to TRBJ2-7, with D possibly TRBD2 on 6 matching bases. Germline V gives CDR1 MNHNS, CDR2 SASEGT. The CDR3 is 15 residues long. The CDR3 loop is CVSSEAQGGWYEQYF. The CDR3 DNA sequence: TGTGTCAGCAGTGAAGCCCAGGGAGGTTGGTACGAGCAGTACTTC.

CDR3 loop: CASSDQGAGSEKLFF. Written as DNA, the CDR3 is TGTGCCAGCAGCGACCAGGGGGCGGGGAGTGAAAAACTGTTTTTT. The chain joins TRBV7-2 to TRBJ1-4; 8 nucleotides match TRBD1. With 5 bases clipped from V and 7 bases from J, the junction kept 9 bases outside the gene matches. There are 15 residues in the CDR3. Per the germline V gene, CDR1 is SGHTA and CDR2 is FQGNSA.

This sequence joins TRBV28 and TRBJ2-3; a possible D gene is TRBD2 (7 bases). This CDR3 is built from 16 residues. Trimming cost V 1 base and J 0 bases, with 11 bases left between them. CDR1 is MDHEN, CDR2 SYDVKM, per germline. CDR3 coding DNA: TGTGCCAGCAGTTTATTCCGGGGGGCTAGCACAGATACGCAGTATTTT. It translates to CASSLFRGASTDTQYF.

This clone was counted once. The V gene is TRBV19, the J gene TRBJ1-5; 9 bases are a match to TRBD1. The J segment lost 2 bases and the V segment lost 6 bases, leaving 5 bases of the junction unmatched. The germline V gene has CDR1 LNHDA and CDR2 SQIVND (reference sequence). The CDR3 totals 15 residues. Here the CDR3 reads CASRGQGWGNQPQHF. The CDR3 DNA reads TGTGCCAGTAGGGGACAGGGATGGGGCAATCAGCCCCAGCATTTT.

V gene TRBV29-1 combines with J gene TRBJ1-5; no reliable D call. Germline-derived CDR1 and CDR2 are SQVTM and ANQGSEA. This CDR3 comprises 13 residues. The germline V and J ends were trimmed by 5 bases and 2 bases, with 10 bases remaining between them. The CDR3 nucleotides are TGCAGCGTTCGTCCGGGAGGCAATCAGCCCCAGCATTTT. Encoded protein: CSVRPGGNQPQHF.

The chain uses TRBV29-1 and TRBJ2-1; no clear D. The V and J ends lost 0 bases and 7 bases respectively, with 10 bases between them. The CDR3 totals 13 residues. Per germline, CDR1 SQVTM and CDR2 ANQGSEA. CDR3 nucleotide sequence: TGCAGCGTTGAAGATCTAATCGCTAATGAGCAGTTCTTC. Protein: CSVEDLIANEQFF.

This clone came up once. The V and J genes are TRBV5-1 and TRBJ2-3, with 11 bases fitting TRBD2. The trim removed 1 base at V and 6 bases at J, leaving 4 bases unmatched. From germline, CDR1 is SGHRS and CDR2 YFSETQ. The CDR3 is made up of 15 amino acids. The CDR3: CASSLTSGGRDTQYF. DNA of the CDR3: TGCGCCAGCAGCTTGACTAGCGGGGGCCGCGATACGCAGTATTTT.

This clone was counted a few times. The chain joins TRBV7-9 to TRBJ2-7; 9 bases align to TRBD2. The CDR3 extends over 12 amino acids. With 3 bases clipped from V and 13 bases from J, the junction kept 7 bases outside the gene matches. Germline V gene data show CDR1 as SEHNR and CDR2 as FQNEAQ (reference sequence). In DNA, the CDR3 is TGTGCCAGCAGCTTCGATAGCGGGAGTTATTACTTC. Residues: CASSFDSGSYYF.

The CDR3, as DNA: TGCGCCAGCAGCATCAGCGGGAGGGCCGGCAATGAGCAGTTCTTC. Translation: CASSISGRAGNEQFF. V usage is TRBV5-1 and J usage is TRBJ2-1; 10 bases map to TRBD2. The CDR3 is made up of 15 amino acids. Per germline, CDR1 SGHRS and CDR2 YFSETQ. V was pared by 4 bases and J by 6 bases, with 7 bases of the junction left unmatched.

This rearrangement joins TRBV5-8 to TRBJ2-7; D not resolved. The CDR3 runs to 15 residues. CDR1 and CDR2 from the germline V gene are SGHTS and YDEGEE. V lost 0 bases and J 2 bases, leaving 12 bases between the germline ends. The CDR3 DNA sequence: TGTGCCAGCAGCTTGGGTGGGCGTGTGACCTACGAGCAGTACTTC. It specifies CASSLGGRVTYEQYF.

V usage is TRBV6-1 and J usage is TRBJ1-2; D perhaps matches TRBD1 (5 bases). Trimming shortened V by 1 base and J by 5 bases, and 17 bases separated the two germline ends. The CDR3 runs 16 residues. Germline CDR1 reads MNHNS; CDR2 reads SASEGT. Here the CDR3 DNA reads TGTGCCAGCAGTGAAGGAAGTGGGGCAGTACTATATGGCTACACCTTC. Its translation: CASSEGSGAVLYGYTF.

This chain uses TRBV6-1 with TRBJ2-7; 7 nucleotides agree with TRBD1. CDR3 length: 14 residues. The trim removed 1 base at V and 3 bases at J, leaving 3 bases unmatched. Germline CDR1 reads MNHNS; CDR2 reads SASEGT. CDR3 coding DNA: TGTGCCAGCAGTGAAGGACAGGGCTTCTACGAGCAGTACTTC. Translating gives CASSEGQGFYEQYF.

The chain has TRBV30 and TRBJ2-1; D is unclear. The V gene lost 3 bases and the J gene lost 4 bases, with 10 bases spanning the gap. Germline loops: CDR1 GTSNPN, CDR2 SVGIG (reference sequence). The length of the CDR3 is 13 residues. The CDR3 spells CAWSPGRYNEQFF. The CDR3 nucleotides read TGTGCCTGGAGCCCTGGACGTTACAATGAGCAGTTCTTC.

The genes are TRBV6-1 and TRBJ2-7, with D possibly matching TRBD1 (6 bases). This CDR3 is 13 amino acids long. CDR1 is MNHNS, CDR2 SASEGT, per germline. The V end lost 7 bases, the J end lost 3 bases, and 13 bases lay between the germline ends. The CDR3 DNA is TGTGCCAGCAAGGACAGCATGAACTACGAGCAGTACTTC. Its protein product is CASKDSMNYEQYF.

This rearrangement joins TRBV5-1 to TRBJ1-2; D possibly corresponds to TRBD1 (6 bases). This CDR3 region has 15 residues. Germline lookup yields CDR1 SGHRS and CDR2 YFSETQ. The V gene lost 0 bases and the J gene lost 1 base, with 10 bases spanning the gap. The CDR3 DNA is TGCGCCAGCAGCTTGGAGGGGGGGAGTAACTATGGCTACACCTTC. It translates to CASSLEGGSNYGYTF.

This sequence joins TRBV4-1 and TRBJ1-5; D possibly corresponds to TRBD1 (5 bases). Trimming took off 6 bases at V and 3 bases at J, with 15 bases between the two ends. The CDR3 length is 15 residues. The V gene's germline CDR1 is MGHRA and CDR2 YSYEKL. CDR3 nucleotides: TGCGCCAGCAGACTTACCCGGGACGACAATCAGCCCCAGCATTTT. Translation: CASRLTRDDNQPQHF.

The J gene is TRBJ2-7, the V gene TRBV2; perhaps TRBD2 as D (8 bases). The germline gives CDR1 SNHLY, CDR2 FYNNEI. The length of the CDR3 is 16 residues. V was shortened by 5 bases and J by 6 bases, with 23 bases between the two germline ends. The CDR3 bases are TGTGCCAGCAGTAAACAGGGGACTAGAAATTTGGGCGAGCAGTACTTC. This codes for CASSKQGTRNLGEQYF.

This clone has a handful of counts. The J gene is TRBJ1-4, the V gene TRBV7-4, with D tentatively TRBD1 (6 bases). The CDR3 totals 18 residues. The germline V gene encodes CDR1 SGHVT and CDR2 SQSDAQ. V was shortened by 4 bases and J by 2 bases, with 20 bases between the two germline ends. The CDR3 sequence is CASSSRQVEVSTNEKLFF. DNA for the CDR3: TGTGCCAGCAGCTCAAGACAGGTAGAAGTTTCGACTAATGAAAAACTGTTTTTT.

The chain carries TRBV2 and TRBJ2-1, with TRBD1 identical over 7 bases. This CDR3 contains 15 residues. The germline CDR1 and CDR2 sequences are SNHLY and FYNNEI. V dropped 8 bases and J dropped 0; count of bases not matched to a gene: 7. The CDR3 region is CASGRDRSSYNEQFF. The CDR3 nucleotides read TGTGCCAGCGGTCGGGACAGAAGCTCCTACAATGAGCAGTTCTTC.

The CDR3: CASSLLGGAGEKLFF. CDR3 nucleotide sequence: TGTGCCAGCAGCTTACTTGGAGGGGCGGGCGAAAAACTGTTTTTT. V gene TRBV7-2 combines with J gene TRBJ1-4, with D possibly TRBD1 on 5 matching bases. V shed 2 bases and J shed 8 bases, with 15 bases lying between them. CDR1 is SGHTA, CDR2 FQGNSA, per germline. The CDR3 spans 15 residues. Complete variable domain (other parts from reference TRBV7-2 and TRBJ1-4): GAGVSQSPSNKVTEKGKDVELRCDPISGHTALYWYRQSLGQGLEFLIYFQGNSAPDKSGLPSDRFSAERTGGSVSTLTIQRTQQEDSAVYLCASSLLGGAGEKLFFGSGTQLSVL.